This T cell receptor (beta chain) was documented in a study of blood T cell repertoires in COVID-19. The overall study: PBMCs, B-cell-depleted T cells, or T cells were the source of the cDNA or gDNA that made up the material.

Germline V gene lookup returns CDR1 MNHNY and CDR2 SVGAGI (reference sequence). V lost 4 bases and J 5 bases, leaving 12 bases between the germline ends. CDR3 size: 13 residues. In the source study's methods: Amplification of reference gene primers was used by the study to estimate nucleated cell counts. Measured with immunoSEQ multiplex PCR; TCRdb has only the in-frame clones, and not every one. For V, J and clone size, that table is used; D and trimming come from the DNA. The sample includes under 300,000 clones, around 87% of them seen just once. The V and J genes are TRBV6-6 and TRBJ2-7; D remains ambiguous. This TCR derives from a woman aged 70-85 years with active or convalescent COVID-19. The sample comprised peripheral blood. The CDR3 sequence: CASSSLPTNEQYF. The CDR3 region has the DNA TGTGCCAGCAGTTCCCTCCCTACGAACGAGCAGTACTTC.